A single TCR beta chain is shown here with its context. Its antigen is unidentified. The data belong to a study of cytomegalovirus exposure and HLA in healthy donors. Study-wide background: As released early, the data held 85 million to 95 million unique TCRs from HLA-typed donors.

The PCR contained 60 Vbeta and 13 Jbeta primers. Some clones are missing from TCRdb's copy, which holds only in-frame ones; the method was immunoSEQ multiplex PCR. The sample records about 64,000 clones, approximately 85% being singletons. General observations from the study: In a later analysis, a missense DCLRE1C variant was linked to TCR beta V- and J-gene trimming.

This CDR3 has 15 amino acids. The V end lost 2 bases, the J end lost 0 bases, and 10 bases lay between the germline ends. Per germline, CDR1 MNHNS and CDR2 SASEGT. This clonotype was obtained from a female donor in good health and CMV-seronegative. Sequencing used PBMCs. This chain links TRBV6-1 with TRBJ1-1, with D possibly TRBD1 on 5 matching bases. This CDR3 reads CASSEPGGMNTEAFF. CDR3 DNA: TGTGCCAGCAGTGAACCCGGGGGAATGAACACTGAAGCTTTCTTT.